This T cell receptor beta chain was captured in a study of T cell changes during pregnancy in multiple sclerosis. Repertoires were generated with immunoSEQ multiplex PCR, while TCRdb's copy carries only in-frame clones and drops some. The profile shows some 70,000 clones, 90% of them singletons. Germline-derived CDR1 and CDR2 are SGHDN and FVKESK. The CDR3 loop spans 17 amino acids. Trimming cost V 5 bases and J 2 bases; bases outside gene matches: 11. The chain has TRBV14 and TRBJ2-3; 9 bases are a match to TRBD1. Sequencing was performed on peripheral blood, taken after pregnancy. The TCR was taken from a female donor in good health, enrolled as a control in a pregnancy study. CDR3 region: CASSAGQGKDLTDTQYF. CDR3 sequence (DNA): TGTGCCAGCAGCGCGGGACAGGGAAAGGACCTCACAGATACGCAGTATTTT.